The 9 T cell receptor beta chains reported below all come from one sample, sequenced in a study of breast tumors, draining lymph nodes, adjacent tissues. Samples came from axillary lymph nodes draining the breast cancer. TCRdb analysed the multiplex PCR reads with MiXCR anew, one entry per CDR3 protein. In the table there are about 80,000 distinct CDR3 sequences, about 21% of which are singletons. Sequencing used axillary lymph node tissue. The receptor set was obtained from a female donor with breast cancer. Some clones in this sample may be carry-over from other donors' samples.

This clonotype was seen more than once but under ten times. The chain joins TRBV7-9 to TRBJ2-1; D gene unclear. The V end was cut by 5 bases, the J end by 4 bases, with 18 bases between. This CDR3 spans 16 amino acids. Germline V gene sequence: CDR1 SEHNR, CDR2 FQNEAQ (reference sequence). The CDR3, as DNA: TGTGCCAGCAGCCCTCAGAGGAGCCTCACGTACAATGAGCAGTTCTTC. Protein product: CASSPQRSLTYNEQFF.

This clonotype was counted at least ten times. The chain is built from TRBV19 and TRBJ2-5; 7 nucleotides match TRBD1. The CDR3 has 13 amino acids. After removal of 4 bases from V and 5 bases from J, the junction contained 4 bases not matched to a gene. Germline CDR1 and CDR2: LNHDA and SQIVND (reference sequence). The CDR3 region has the DNA TGTGCCAGTAGTACGACAGGGTTGGAGACCCAGTACTTC. Protein: CASSTTGLETQYF.

The table lists this clonotype with many counts. This chain links TRBV9 with TRBJ2-5; D unclear. The CDR3 contains 15 residues. Germline-derived CDR1 and CDR2 are SGDLS and YYNGEE. Trimming stripped 4 bases from V and 3 bases from J, with 16 bases between. The CDR3 DNA follows: TGTGCCAGCAGCCCACGAGGAAGGAGAGAAGAGACCCAGTACTTC. Amino acids: CASSPRGRREETQYF.

This clonotype was seen many times. The chain employs TRBV11-3 and TRBJ1-2; a weak D match, TRBD1 (5 bases). Germline values: CDR1 SGHNT, CDR2 YENEEA. This CDR3 has 15 residues. V was pared by 5 bases and J by 4 bases, with 17 bases between. The CDR3 loop is CASSPRWGRAYGYTF. In DNA, the CDR3 is TGTGCCAGCAGCCCGAGATGGGGACGAGCCTATGGCTACACCTTC.

In the case of this clonotype: Possible read error: a much larger clone is one base away. This sequence joins TRBV6-1 and TRBJ1-3, with TRBD1 as a possible D gene (5 bases). The V and J ends lost 4 bases and 9 bases respectively, with 13 bases between them. The CDR3 has 13 amino acids. CDR1 and CDR2 from the germline V gene are MNHNS and SASEGT. The CDR3 nucleotides read TGTGCCAGCAGTGTAGTCGGAAGGGGCACCATATATTTT. Translating it yields CASSVVGRGTIYF.

This clonotype was detected many times. This chain uses TRBV6-1 with TRBJ2-5; TRBD2 is a possible D gene (5 bases). The V gene lost 6 bases and the J gene lost 9 bases, with 20 bases spanning the gap. The CDR3 is 14 residues long. The germline V gene has CDR1 MNHNS and CDR2 SASEGT. The CDR3 protein is CASSVRDGPRAQYF. The CDR3 DNA reads TGTGCCAGCAGCGTTCGAGACGGTCCGAGGGCCCAGTACTTC.

This clonotype occurred many times. This rearrangement joins TRBV6-4 to TRBJ1-2; D might be TRBD1 (6 bases). The V gene's germline CDR1 is MRHNA and CDR2 SNTAGT. There are 14 residues in the CDR3. V shed 7 bases and J shed 4 bases, with 16 bases lying between them. This CDR3 reads CASTPEGGSYGYTF. In DNA form, the CDR3 reads TGTGCCAGCACCCCCGAGGGGGGTAGCTATGGCTACACCTTC.

This clonotype has ten or more counts. The genes are TRBV7-9 and TRBJ2-7; tentatively, D is TRBD1 (6 bases). CDR3 length: 12 amino acids. The V and J ends lost 4 bases and 4 bases respectively, with 8 bases between them. Germline V gene sequence: CDR1 SEHNR, CDR2 FQNEAQ (reference sequence). This chain's CDR3 is CASSSQGYEQYF. DNA for the CDR3: TGTGCCAGCAGCTCTCAGGGGTACGAGCAGTACTTC.

The CDR3 loop reads CASSGMVAGLAKNIQYF. In DNA, the CDR3 is TGTGCCAGCAGCGGAATGGTAGCGGGTCTAGCCAAAAACATTCAGTACTTC. The V and J genes are TRBV11-2 and TRBJ2-4, with 7 bases fitting TRBD2. The CDR3 totals 17 residues. V dropped 5 bases and J dropped 0; count of bases not matched to a gene: 10. The germline CDR1 and CDR2 sequences are SGHAT and FQNNGV.